The clone carrying this T cell receptor beta chain was counted only a few times. Its antigen remains unknown. TCRdb re-analysed the RT-PCR reads in MiXCR, keeping a single row per CDR3 protein. The data show about 520,000 distinct CDR3 sequences, with roughly 27% seen just once and less than 2.5% held by the top ten. These data belong to a study of response to subunit inactivated influenza vaccine. Study-wide findings and caveats: Authors suggested few new T cells are recruited by each seasonal influenza vaccination.

V was clipped by 3 bases and J by 7 bases; unmatched bases: 19. The CDR3 length is 18 residues. The germline V gene has CDR1 SGHRS and CDR2 YFSETQ. The chain uses TRBV5-1 and TRBJ2-1; 7 positions agree with TRBD2. The sequenced sample was CD4+ T cells sorted from PBMCs, obtained roughly 5 days after vaccination. This clonotype was obtained from a man in his fifties who received an inactivated influenza vaccine. The CDR3 loop reads CASSYNSEGGPVSNEQFF. CDR3 nucleotides: TGCGCCAGCAGCTACAACTCGGAGGGAGGGCCGGTTAGTAATGAGCAGTTCTTC. Filled out from reference TRBV5-1 and TRBJ2-1, the complete variable domain reads KAGVTQTPRYLIKTRGQQVTLSCSPISGHRSVSWYQQTPGQGLQFLFEYFSETQRNKGNFPGRFSGRQFSNSRSEMNVSTLELGDSALYLCASSYNSEGGPVSNEQFFGPGTRLTVL.